These 7 T cell receptor beta chains were sequenced from one sample in a study of cytomegalovirus exposure and HLA in healthy donors. 60 Vbeta and 13 Jbeta primers were used in PCR. TCRdb's copy holds only in-frame clones and misses some; the assay was immunoSEQ multiplex PCR. The repertoire has some 220,000 clones, 75% to 90% of them found once; the top ten carry 1%. Sequenced sample: PBMCs. The receptor source for this set is a woman younger than 30 in good health and CMV-seronegative.

This sequence joins TRBV10-3 and TRBJ1-4; 7 bases agree with TRBD1. Germline-derived CDR1 and CDR2 are ENHRY and SYGVKD. This CDR3 is 15 amino acids long. J gave up 3 bases and V 4 bases, and 5 bases lay outside the gene matches. CDR3 nucleotide sequence: TGTGCCATCAGTGGGACAGGTTCCCCTAATGAAAAACTGTTTTTT. Amino acid sequence: CAISGTGSPNEKLFF.

The genes are TRBV6-5 and TRBJ1-2; 7 positions agree with TRBD1. This CDR3 comprises 14 residues. The V gene's germline CDR1 is MNHEY and CDR2 SVGAGI. V trimming: 4 bases; J trimming: 4 bases; junction bases outside the gene matches: 6. The CDR3 region has the DNA TGTGCCAGCAGTTCGCTTACAGGGGTCTATGGCTACACCTTC. Amino acid sequence: CASSSLTGVYGYTF.

V and J are TRBV5-5 and TRBJ2-7, with D hard to call. Trimming took 0 bases from V and 3 from J, leaving 10 bases between them. The CDR3 is 14 amino acids. The germline gives CDR1 SGHKS, CDR2 YYEKEE (reference sequence). In nucleotides, the CDR3 is TGTGCCAGCAGCTTGGAAGGAGTTCTCTACGAGCAGTACTTC. It is translated as CASSLEGVLYEQYF.

The chain uses TRBV18 and TRBJ2-7, with TRBD2 matching over 12 bases. The germline gives CDR1 KGHSH, CDR2 LQKENI. This CDR3 is built from 16 residues. Losses at the gene ends were 2 bases for V and 5 bases for J; bases not matched to a gene: 7. The CDR3 DNA follows: TGTGCCAGCTCACCAAGACTAGCGGGAGTAACGAACGAGCAGTACTTC. It specifies CASSPRLAGVTNEQYF.

The chain links TRBV5-4 to TRBJ1-5, with no clear D. V was pared by 0 bases and J by 4 bases, with 5 bases between. This CDR3 contains 13 residues. Germline CDR1 and CDR2: SGHNT and YYREEE (reference sequence). CDR3 in DNA: TGTGCCAGCAGCTTGGAACAGAATCAGCCCCAGCATTTT. This encodes CASSLEQNQPQHF.

This rearrangement joins TRBV9 to TRBJ2-3; D is perhaps TRBD2 (6 bases). Germline CDR1 and CDR2: SGDLS and YYNGEE. V lost 0 bases and J 0 bases, leaving 11 bases between the germline ends. The CDR3 is 16 amino acids. CDR3 protein: CASSVGVSGSTDTQYF. The CDR3 coding sequence is TGTGCCAGCAGCGTAGGGGTGAGCGGGAGCACAGATACGCAGTATTTT. Supplemented by reference TRBV9 and TRBJ2-3, the full variable domain reads DSGVTQTPKHLITATGQRVTLRCSPRSGDLSVYWYQQSLDQGLQFLIQYYNGEERAKGNILERFSAQQFPDLHSELNLSSLELGDSALYFCASSVGVSGSTDTQYFGPGTRLTVL.

The chain joins TRBV4-3 to TRBJ2-7, with TRBD2 matching 7 bases. Unmatched junction bases numbered 6, after V lost 1 base and J lost 3 bases. Germline V gene lookup returns CDR1 LGHNA and CDR2 YSLEER. The length of the CDR3 is 15 residues. The chain's CDR3 is CASSQVREPIYEQYF. DNA of the CDR3: TGCGCCAGCAGCCAAGTGCGGGAGCCAATCTACGAGCAGTACTTC.